Presented here are 7 T cell receptor beta chains from one specimen sequenced in a study of blood T cell repertoires in COVID-19. Only in-frame clones appear in the TCRdb table, and some are missing; sequencing was by immunoSEQ multiplex PCR. The data hold approximately 110,000 clones, with 82% observed a single time. Sequencing was done on a sample of peripheral blood. The receptors were gathered from a woman aged 80 or over with acute or convalescent COVID-19.

The chain is built from TRBV19 and TRBJ1-3, with D hard to call. V was pared by 1 base and J by 1 base, with 5 bases between. Germline V lookup: CDR1 LNHDA, CDR2 SQIVND (reference sequence). There are 14 residues in the CDR3. CDR3: CASSIGLSGNTIYF. As DNA, the CDR3 is TGTGCCAGTAGTATAGGACTTTCTGGAAACACCATATATTTT.

This clone was seen more than once but under ten times. This chain uses TRBV20-1 with TRBJ2-5; a weak D match, TRBD2 (6 bases). Germline CDR1 DFQATT, CDR2 SNEGSKA (reference sequence). Trimming cost V 7 bases and J 4 bases, with 10 bases left between them. The CDR3 is 11 residues long. CDR3 amino acids: CSVRRGETQYF. The CDR3, as DNA: TGCAGTGTTCGGAGGGGAGAGACCCAGTACTTC.

The chain couples TRBV14 to TRBJ2-1, with TRBD2 matching over 9 bases. This CDR3 is 18 amino acids long. The germline V gene has CDR1 SGHDN and CDR2 FVKESK. Trimming cost V 2 bases and J 8 bases; bases outside gene matches: 16. The CDR3 nucleotides read TGTGCCAGCAGCCAATCCGGTGGGAGCGGGAGGTTTTGGGATGAGCAGTTCTTC. It translates to CASSQSGGSGRFWDEQFF.

This rearrangement joins TRBV3-1 (or the pseudogene TRBV3-2) to TRBJ2-6, with D perhaps matching TRBD2 (5 bases). This CDR3 contains 12 residues. Per the germline V gene, CDR1 is LGHDT and CDR2 is YNNKEL (reference sequence). The CDR3 is CAAGGGANVLTF. CDR3 coding DNA: TGTGCAGCCGGAGGTGGGGCCAACGTCCTGACTTTC.

This chain connects TRBV5-1 to TRBJ2-1, with D uncertain. The CDR3 extends over 12 amino acids. Germline values: CDR1 SGHRS, CDR2 YFSETQ. Trimming cost V 7 bases and J 8 bases, with 13 bases left between them. The CDR3 loop is CASGNVAYEQFF. The CDR3 nucleotides read TGCGCCAGCGGCAACGTGGCCTATGAGCAGTTCTTC.

This chain connects TRBV2 to TRBJ2-7; TRBD2 is a possible D gene (5 bases). Germline V gene data show CDR1 as SNHLY and CDR2 as FYNNEI. V lost 6 bases to trimming and J lost 2 bases, with 11 bases between them. The CDR3 has 13 residues. CDR3 loop: CASRRAGTYEQYF. CDR3 DNA sequence: TGTGCCAGCAGGCGGGCAGGAACCTACGAGCAGTACTTC. The full variable domain, with the rest looked up from reference TRBV2 and TRBJ2-7, is EPEVTQTPSHQVTQMGQEVILRCVPISNHLYFYWYRQILGQKVEFLVSFYNNEISEKSEIFDDQFSVERPDGSNFTLKIRSTKLEDSAMYFCASRRAGTYEQYFGPGTRLTVT.

This clone was found a few times. The chain joins TRBV19 to TRBJ2-3; 8 nucleotides agree with TRBD2. This CDR3 is 16 amino acids long. The trim removed 2 bases at V and 4 bases at J, leaving 8 bases unmatched. In germline, CDR1 is LNHDA, CDR2 SQIVND (reference sequence). CDR3 amino acids: CASSIRGAGAADTQYF. As DNA, the CDR3 is TGTGCCAGTAGTATAAGGGGAGCGGGAGCGGCAGATACGCAGTATTTT.